This TCR beta chain was found in a study of blood T cell repertoires in COVID-19. Whole-study context: Acute and convalescent COVID-19 samples came from the United States, Italy and Spain. PBMCs, B-cell-depleted T cells, or T cells were the source of the cDNA or gDNA that made up the material.

Per the study methods: Quantification of nucleated cells was approximated via reference gene primer amplification. Clones were read by immunoSEQ multiplex PCR, and TCRdb kept only the in-frame ones, dropping some. V, J and clone size derive from that table, while D and trimming were established from the DNA sequence. The sample lists tens of thousands of clones, less than 95% occurring once. The CDR3 sequence is 15 residues long. J gave up 2 bases and V 6 bases, and 4 bases lay outside the gene matches. CDR1 is MDHEN, CDR2 SYDVKM, per germline. In this sample, this clone turned up once. The specimen was peripheral blood. V gene TRBV28 combines with J gene TRBJ2-7, with 13 bases that match TRBD2. The source is a human donor in a cohort sampled during active COVID-19. In nucleotides, the CDR3 is TGTGCCAGCAGGGAGGGACTAGCGGGAACCTACGAGCAGTACTTC. This encodes CASREGLAGTYEQYF.